These 22 T cell receptor beta chains were sequenced from one sample in a study of blood T cell repertoires in COVID-19 (dated by TCRdb to 2018 to 2021). The library was prepared using the immunoSEQ multiplex PCR assay. The table was pulled from immuneACCESS by TCRdb, which kept in-frame rearrangements only. Such tables lose some clones; where checked, under half of the loss comes from unresolved V genes, and the rest has no known cause. For this sample there are 120,000 to 150,000 clones; around 84% appear just once. Of the sample, roughly 2.5% falls within the top ten clones. The material sequenced was peripheral blood. All receptors come from a human donor with acute or convalescent COVID-19. The donor label of this sample is uncertain.

The gene calls are TRBV5-8 and TRBJ2-2; no definite D call. V lost 8 bases, J lost 5 bases, and 7 bases lay in between. Looked up from germline, CDR1 is SGHTS and CDR2 is YDEGEE. This CDR3 has 11 amino acids. The DNA for the CDR3 is TGTGCCAGTCCGAGTACCGGGGAGCTGTTTTTT. This translates into CASPSTGELFF.

Only a few counts were recorded for this clone. The chain uses TRBV15 and TRBJ1-6; D is ambiguous. V lost 3 bases, J lost 7 bases, and 13 bases lay in between. Looked up from germline, CDR1 is LNHNV and CDR2 is YYDKDF (reference sequence). The CDR3 length is 15 residues. This CDR3 reads CATSRGYSNNSPLHF. CDR3 coding DNA: TGTGCCACCAGCAGGGGCTATTCAAACAATTCACCCCTCCACTTT.

The chain employs TRBV28 and TRBJ2-5, with 8 bases fitting TRBD1. In germline, CDR1 is MDHEN, CDR2 SYDVKM. The CDR3 has 18 amino acids. Germline trimming cut 10 bases from V and 1 base from J; bases unmatched to any gene: 20. In DNA, the CDR3 is TGTGCCAACCCCTGGACAGGGTTTGACAAGGAAACCCAAGAGACCCAGTACTTC. Protein: CANPWTGFDKETQETQYF.

V is TRBV30 and J is TRBJ1-1; unclear D gene. CDR1 and CDR2 from the germline V gene are GTSNPN and SVGIG (reference sequence). The ends were cut back, 2 bases at V and 9 bases at J, with 13 bases in the middle. The CDR3 totals 12 residues. The CDR3 spells CAWSRRRDKAFF. DNA for the CDR3: TGTGCCTGGAGTAGGAGGAGGGATAAAGCTTTCTTT.

J is TRBJ2-1 and V is TRBV6-5; 8 nucleotides align to TRBD1. Per germline, CDR1 MNHEY and CDR2 SVGAGI. This CDR3 contains 16 residues. With 2 bases clipped from V and 7 bases from J, the junction kept 10 bases outside the gene matches. The CDR3 DNA reads TGTGCCAGCAGTTACCTCGTCAGGGGGCTAGGAAATGAGCAGTTCTTC. The encoded protein is CASSYLVRGLGNEQFF.

The rearrangement joins TRBV7-2 to TRBJ2-2; 8 bases fit TRBD2. The CDR3 is made up of 16 amino acids. V was clipped by 5 bases and J by 7 bases; unmatched bases: 12. Germline CDR1 SGHTA, CDR2 FQGNSA. The CDR3 spells CASSTRTSSDFGELFF. DNA for the CDR3: TGTGCCAGCAGCACCCGGACTAGCTCAGACTTCGGGGAGCTGTTTTTT.

CDR3 loop: CASSFLGGGEQYF. The CDR3 bases are TGTGCCAGCAGCTTCCTCGGCGGGGGCGAGCAGTACTTC. This chain connects TRBV7-3 to TRBJ2-7; 7 nucleotides agree with TRBD2. The CDR3 is 13 amino acids. Germline V gene sequence: CDR1 SGHTA, CDR2 FQGTGA. J gave up 6 bases and V 3 bases, and 5 bases lay outside the gene matches.

The rearrangement links TRBV19 to TRBJ2-2; D uncertain. With 1 base removed from V and 8 bases from J, the gap between germline ends came to 2 bases. The CDR3 spans 11 residues. Germline V gene lookup returns CDR1 LNHDA and CDR2 SQIVND (reference sequence). This CDR3 reads CASSIAGELFF. The DNA for the CDR3 is TGTGCCAGTAGTATAGCGGGGGAGCTGTTTTTT.

The chain has TRBV6-5 and TRBJ1-5; D gene unclear. This CDR3 comprises 14 residues. Germline V gene data show CDR1 as MNHEY and CDR2 as SVGAGI. The ends were cut back, 5 bases at V and 3 bases at J, with 11 bases in the middle. The CDR3 loop is CASSITAFNQPQHF. As DNA, the CDR3 is TGTGCCAGCAGTATAACAGCATTCAATCAGCCCCAGCATTTT.

The J gene is TRBJ1-3, the V gene TRBV28, with D maybe TRBD1 (5 bases). The CDR3 is 16 residues long. V gave up 8 bases and J gave up 6 bases, with 23 bases separating them. Germline V gene lookup returns CDR1 MDHEN and CDR2 SYDVKM. The CDR3 loop is CASGSPRGGTVNTIYF. Here the CDR3 DNA reads TGTGCCAGCGGGTCTCCCCGCGGGGGGACGGTAAACACCATATATTTT.

The rearrangement links TRBV2 to TRBJ2-2, with a weak D call TRBD2 (6 bases). This CDR3 is 15 amino acids long. Germline assignment: CDR1 SNHLY and CDR2 FYNNEI. Trimming took 6 bases from V and 3 from J, leaving 14 bases between them. CDR3 DNA: TGTGCCAGCAGCGGAGGGCATTCGGACACCGGGGAGCTGTTTTTT. Protein: CASSGGHSDTGELFF. Complete variable domain (other parts from reference TRBV2 and TRBJ2-2): EPEVTQTPSHQVTQMGQEVILRCVPISNHLYFYWYRQILGQKVEFLVSFYNNEISEKSEIFDDQFSVERPDGSNFTLKIRSTKLEDSAMYFCASSGGHSDTGELFFGEGSRLTVL.

This rearrangement joins TRBV28 to TRBJ2-7; 7 nucleotides agree with TRBD1. The germline V gene encodes CDR1 MDHEN and CDR2 SYDVKM. This CDR3 has 13 residues. The J segment lost 5 bases and the V segment lost 7 bases, leaving 8 bases of the junction unmatched. The CDR3, as DNA: TGTGCCAGCAAAACGACAGGGATCAACGAGCAGTACTTC. It is translated as CASKTTGINEQYF. Together with reference TRBV28 and TRBJ2-7, the CDR3 gives the full variable domain: DVKVTQSSRYLVKRTGEKVFLECVQDMDHENMFWYRQDPGLGLRLIYFSYDVKMKEKGDIPEGYSVSREKKERFSLILESASTNQTSMYLCASKTTGINEQYFGPGTRLTVT.

The chain is built from TRBV5-1 and TRBJ2-3, with 8 bases fitting TRBD1. The V segment lost 2 bases and the J segment 0 bases; nucleotides outside the gene matches: 5. The CDR3 length is 16 residues. Per germline, CDR1 SGHRS and CDR2 YFSETQ. The CDR3 DNA reads as TGCGCCAGCAGCTTAGGACAGGGCTCTAGCACAGATACGCAGTATTTT. Translation: CASSLGQGSSTDTQYF.

This clone turned up a few times. The chain combines TRBV24-1 with TRBJ1-4; a possible D gene is TRBD1 (5 bases). The CDR3 is made up of 15 amino acids. Germline V CDR1 and CDR2: KGHDR, SFDVKD. The V end lost 3 bases, the J end lost 10 bases, and 17 bases lay between the germline ends. This CDR3 is CATSDTQVAGGKLFF. CDR3 bases: TGTGCCACCAGTGATACACAGGTCGCGGGGGGAAAACTGTTTTTT.

This clone was recorded a few times. The J gene is TRBJ2-7, the V gene TRBV6-1; possibly TRBD1 for D (5 bases). This CDR3 has 12 residues. V was trimmed by 2 bases and J by 3 bases, leaving 5 bases between them. CDR1 and CDR2 (germline): MNHNS, SASEGT. In DNA, the CDR3 is TGTGCCAGCAGTGAAAGGGGCTACGAGCAGTACTTC. This gives the protein CASSERGYEQYF.

The rearrangement links TRBV9 to TRBJ1-1, with D possibly TRBD1 on 6 matching bases. CDR3 length equals 15 residues. Trimming pared 3 bases from V and 4 bases from J, leaving 16 bases between. The germline CDR1 and CDR2 sequences are SGDLS and YYNGEE. CDR3 DNA: TGTGCCAGCAGCGGCCAACAGGGAATGGGCACTGAAGCTTTCTTT. It codes for CASSGQQGMGTEAFF.

The chain employs TRBV6-5 and TRBJ2-3; 8 bases align to TRBD1. This CDR3 spans 15 amino acids. Germline V gene data show CDR1 as MNHEY and CDR2 as SVGAGI. With 7 bases clipped from V and 2 bases from J, the junction kept 8 bases outside the gene matches. The CDR3 loop reads CASTRRQGSTDTQYF. CDR3 nucleotides: TGTGCCAGCACCCGGCGACAGGGGTCCACAGATACGCAGTATTTT.

The V gene is TRBV7-2, the J gene TRBJ1-6, with TRBD1 as a possible D gene (6 bases). Germline CDR1 and CDR2: SGHTA and FQGNSA. The CDR3 is 18 residues long. Trimming shortened V by 0 bases and J by 0 bases, and 12 bases separated the two germline ends. The CDR3 sequence is CASSLASIRGSYNSPLHF. Here the CDR3 DNA reads TGTGCCAGCAGCTTAGCGTCTATCAGGGGCTCCTATAATTCACCCCTCCACTTT.

This clone has a handful of counts. This chain connects TRBV5-4 to TRBJ1-1; D possibly corresponds to TRBD1 (5 bases). Between the trimmed V and J ends, which lost 0 bases and 0 bases, there was a span of 15 bases. This CDR3 is built from 17 residues. Germline V CDR1 and CDR2: SGHNT, YYREEE (reference sequence). CDR3 in amino acids: CASSLAFRGGMNTEAFF. The DNA of the CDR3 is TGTGCCAGCAGCTTGGCTTTTAGGGGTGGCATGAACACTGAAGCTTTCTTT.

The V call is TRBV7-8, the J call TRBJ2-6; 7 nucleotides align to TRBD1. The CDR3 totals 18 residues. Losses at the gene ends were 2 bases for V and 0 bases for J; bases not matched to a gene: 7. Germline V CDR1 and CDR2: SGHVS, FQNEAQ. This CDR3 reads CASSLRLGQLSGANVLTF. The CDR3 coding sequence is TGTGCCAGCAGCTTAAGGTTGGGACAGCTCTCTGGGGCCAACGTCCTGACTTTC.

The chain has TRBV3-1 (or the pseudogene TRBV3-2) and TRBJ2-3, with 11 nucleotides matching TRBD2. CDR1 LGHDT and CDR2 YNNKEL come from the germline V gene (reference sequence). V was clipped by 4 bases and J by 4 bases; unmatched bases: 7. This CDR3 is 16 amino acids long. The CDR3, as DNA: TGTGCCAGCAGCCTTAGCGGGGGGGTTAGTGCAGATACGCAGTATTTT. Translation gives CASSLSGGVSADTQYF.

The chain has TRBV7-8 and TRBJ1-5; D gene uncertain. The CDR3 has 14 amino acids. Per germline, CDR1 SGHVS and CDR2 FQNEAQ. V lost 6 bases and J lost 4, with 13 bases in between. The CDR3 DNA follows: TGTGCCAGCAGTCAAGCGGCAGGTAATCAGCCCCAGCATTTT. This sequence encodes CASSQAAGNQPQHF.